A single sample is the source of the 32 T cell receptor beta chains below, sequenced in a study of T cell repertoires in cytomegalovirus infection. TCRdb re-derived calls from the reads in MiXCR, one entry per CDR3 protein. The sample yields approximately 400,000 distinct CDR3 sequences, around 32% seen once. Material for sequencing was PBMCs. All receptors derive from a human donor in good health (CMV status not recorded). Some clones in this sample may be carry-over from other donors' samples.

There are many counts of this clonotype. The V call is TRBV7-3, the J call TRBJ1-5; 9 nucleotides line up with TRBD1. The CDR3 length is 16 residues. With 2 bases clipped from V and 5 bases from J, the junction kept 7 bases outside the gene matches. Looked up from germline, CDR1 is SGHTA and CDR2 is FQGTGA. CDR3 DNA sequence: TGTGCCAGCAGCTTAGTGGGACAGGGAGGTCATCAGCCCCAGCATTTT. Translating gives CASSLVGQGGHQPQHF.

V and J are TRBV7-9 and TRBJ2-1; D call uncertain. The CDR3 totals 15 residues. V dropped 2 bases and J dropped 6 bases, with 14 bases sitting between them. CDR1 and CDR2 from the germline V gene are SEHNR and FQNEAQ (reference sequence). The CDR3 region has the DNA TGTGCCAGCAGCTTATACTGGGAACGGTCCAATGAGCAGTTCTTC. Translating gives CASSLYWERSNEQFF.

The genes are TRBV20-1 and TRBJ2-7, with a weak D call TRBD2 (7 bases). The CDR3 runs 13 residues. The germline V and J ends were trimmed by 4 bases and 3 bases, with 13 bases remaining between them. CDR1 is DFQATT, CDR2 SNEGSKA, per germline (reference sequence). The CDR3 nucleotides read TGCAGTGCTAAGGGGGGGGGTATCTACGAGCAGTACTTC. As protein: CSAKGGGIYEQYF.

The chain uses TRBV2 and TRBJ2-1, with 13 bases aligning to TRBD2. The CDR3 has 15 amino acids. The trim removed 6 bases at V and 8 bases at J, leaving 7 bases unmatched. CDR1 and CDR2 from the germline V gene are SNHLY and FYNNEI. CDR3 protein: CASSPRTSGGDEQFF. The CDR3, as DNA: TGTGCCAGCAGCCCGCGGACTAGCGGGGGAGATGAGCAGTTCTTC.

V is TRBV28 and J is TRBJ1-6, with D tentatively TRBD1 (6 bases). The germline V gene encodes CDR1 MDHEN and CDR2 SYDVKM. Trimming cost V 4 bases and J 9 bases, with 7 bases left between them. The CDR3 runs 12 residues. Here the CDR3 DNA reads TGTGCCAGCAGTTACAGGGTTTCACCCCTCCACTTT. Its protein product is CASSYRVSPLHF. The variable domain in full, with the rest retrieved from reference TRBV28 and TRBJ1-6, is DVKVTQSSRYLVKRTGEKVFLECVQDMDHENMFWYRQDPGLGLRLIYFSYDVKMKEKGDIPEGYSVSREKKERFSLILESASTNQTSMYLCASSYRVSPLHFGNGTRLTVT.

V gene TRBV7-9 combines with J gene TRBJ1-1; D not certain. V was trimmed by 5 bases and J by 3 bases, leaving 10 bases between them. The CDR3 is made up of 13 amino acids. From germline, CDR1 is SEHNR and CDR2 FQNEAQ (reference sequence). As DNA, the CDR3 is TGTGCCAGCAGCCAGGCCGCAGACACTGAAGCTTTCTTT. Its translation is CASSQAADTEAFF.

The chain joins TRBV23-1 to TRBJ1-5, with a weak D call TRBD1 (6 bases). Being an ORF, TRBV23-1 has a function that is uncertain. Trimming took off 2 bases at V and 4 bases at J, with 9 bases between the two ends. There are 14 residues in the CDR3. DNA for the CDR3: TGCGCCAGCAGTCAACCGGACAGTAATCAGCCCCAGCATTTT. Protein sequence: CASSQPDSNQPQHF.

In its sample, this clonotype was seen many times. CDR3 nucleotides: TGTGCCAGCAGCTTAGGGGGTAGCGGAGAGACCCAGTACTTC. Its translation: CASSLGGSGETQYF. The gene calls are TRBV7-6 and TRBJ2-5; D perhaps matches TRBD2 (6 bases). V was trimmed by 1 base and J by 4 bases, leaving 10 bases between them. In germline, CDR1 is SGHVS, CDR2 FNYEAQ. The CDR3 contains 14 residues. The full variable domain, with the rest looked up from reference TRBV7-6 and TRBJ2-5, is GAGVSQSPRYKVTKRGQDVALRCDPISGHVSLYWYRQALGQGPEFLTYFNYEAQQDKSGLPNDRFSAERPEGSISTLTIQRTEQRDSAMYRCASSLGGSGETQYFGPGTRLLVL.

This sequence joins TRBV11-2 and TRBJ2-2; tentative D call: TRBD1 (5 bases). The CDR3 loop spans 14 amino acids. The germline gives CDR1 SGHAT, CDR2 FQNNGV. Trimming took off 5 bases at V and 4 bases at J, with 11 bases between the two ends. CDR3 in amino acids: CASSLQVATGELFF. CDR3 sequence (DNA): TGTGCCAGCAGCCTACAGGTGGCCACCGGGGAGCTGTTTTTT.

Details on this clonotype: The junction and the germline gene differ at one end; a read error may be behind it. J is TRBJ2-3 and V is TRBV4-3; D unclear. Germline assignment: CDR1 LGHNA and CDR2 YSLEER. This CDR3 is 17 amino acids long. The CDR3 DNA is TGCGCCAGAAGCCAAGAAAACTTGCCACCCTACACAGATACGCAGTATTTT. Amino acids: CARSQENLPPYTDTQYF.

This clonotype was counted many times. This chain uses TRBV7-6 with TRBJ1-1; 7 bases fit TRBD1. The CDR3 is 17 residues long. Trimming removed 1 base from V and 2 bases from J; junction bases left unmatched: 10. The germline V gene has CDR1 SGHVS and CDR2 FNYEAQ. The CDR3 DNA is TGTGCCAGCAGCTTAGTTGCTCGGACAGGCTTTAACACTGAAGCTTTCTTT. This codes for CASSLVARTGFNTEAFF.

The CDR3 DNA reads as TGTGCCAGCAGCAAATATCCGGACAGGGAAGGAGGCTACACCTTC. Its translation: CASSKYPDREGGYTF. The chain recombines TRBV12-3 or TRBV12-4 with TRBJ1-2; 8 bases map to TRBD1. The CDR3 runs to 15 residues. The V segment lost 6 bases and the J segment 8 bases; nucleotides outside the gene matches: 14.

Worth noting for this clonotype: Since a far larger clone is one base different, this is likely a read error. The chain combines TRBV7-9 with TRBJ2-7; D is undetermined. This CDR3 spans 11 amino acids. Germline CDR1 is SEHNR and CDR2 is FQNEAQ (reference sequence). The DNA of the CDR3 is TGTACCAGCAGCACTCTCTACGAGCAGTACTTC. It translates to CTSSTLYEQYF.

V and J are TRBV28 and TRBJ2-5; unclear D gene. The germline V gene has CDR1 MDHEN and CDR2 SYDVKM. The V end lost 3 bases, the J end lost 3 bases, and 11 bases lay between the germline ends. The CDR3 has 14 amino acids. The CDR3 region has the DNA TGTGCCAGCAGTTTCCCCTCGCCGGAAGAGACCCAGTACTTC. It codes for CASSFPSPEETQYF.

This clonotype has only a few counts. The rearrangement joins TRBV7-8 to TRBJ1-5; D perhaps matches TRBD1 (6 bases). Germline values: CDR1 SGHVS, CDR2 FQNEAQ. This CDR3 spans 15 amino acids. The V end was cut by 1 base, the J end by 7 bases, with 14 bases between. CDR3 nucleotide sequence: TGTGCCAGCAGCTTAGATGGGCAGGGGTGGCAGCCCCAGCATTTT. Residues: CASSLDGQGWQPQHF.

The chain is built from TRBV5-1 and TRBJ2-7; TRBD1 aligns across 9 bases. The V and J ends lost 4 bases and 5 bases, in that order; junction bases with no gene match: 13. The CDR3 length is 16 residues. Germline CDR1 reads SGHRS; CDR2 reads YFSETQ. CDR3 sequence: CASSLLTGTGLNEQYF. The CDR3 nucleotides are TGCGCCAGCAGCCTCCTCACCGGGACAGGGCTCAACGAGCAGTACTTC. Combining the CDR3 with reference TRBV5-1 and TRBJ2-7 gives the whole variable domain KAGVTQTPRYLIKTRGQQVTLSCSPISGHRSVSWYQQTPGQGLQFLFEYFSETQRNKGNFPGRFSGRQFSNSRSEMNVSTLELGDSALYLCASSLLTGTGLNEQYFGPGTRLTVT.

This chain joins TRBV24-1 and TRBJ1-5; unclear D gene. The length of the CDR3 is 13 residues. V lost 1 base and J 11 bases, leaving 11 bases between the germline ends. In germline, CDR1 is KGHDR, CDR2 SFDVKD. The CDR3 is CATSDLDGPTQHF. DNA for the CDR3: TGTGCCACCAGTGATTTAGACGGCCCGACCCAGCATTTT.

Only a few counts were recorded for this clonotype. CDR3 sequence reads: CASSQVGKNTEAFF. In nucleotides, the CDR3 is TGCGCCAGCAGCCAAGTGGGGAAGAACACTGAAGCTTTCTTT. The chain is built from TRBV4-3 and TRBJ1-1; unclear D gene. CDR3 size: 14 residues. V lost 1 base and J 1 base, leaving 7 bases between the germline ends. Germline CDR1 and CDR2: LGHNA and YSLEER.

The gene calls are TRBV2 and TRBJ2-3; 10 bases line up with TRBD1. V lost 5 bases to trimming and J lost 6 bases; unmatched junction nucleotides: 8. The CDR3 is 15 residues long. The germline CDR1 and CDR2 sequences are SNHLY and FYNNEI. The CDR3 reads CASSSDRGRADTQYF. For the CDR3, the DNA is TGTGCCAGCAGTTCTGACAGGGGGCGCGCTGATACGCAGTATTTT.

V gene TRBV7-9 combines with J gene TRBJ1-1; no clear D. V lost 1 base and J lost 5, with 11 bases in between. The CDR3 length is 14 residues. From germline, CDR1 is SEHNR and CDR2 FQNEAQ (reference sequence). CDR3 sequence reads: CASSLDGMGTEAFF. CDR3 in DNA: TGTGCCAGCAGCTTAGACGGTATGGGGACTGAAGCTTTCTTT. The full variable domain, completed using reference TRBV7-9 and TRBJ1-1, is DTGVSQNPRHKITKRGQNVTFRCDPISEHNRLYWYRQTLGQGPEFLTYFQNEAQLEKSRLLSDRFSAERPKGSFSTLEIQRTEQGDSAMYLCASSLDGMGTEAFFGQGTRLTVV.

The DNA for the CDR3 is TGTGCCAGCAGCCCGGGGAGGGTCAATGGCTACACCTTC. It yields the protein CASSPGRVNGYTF. The chain combines TRBV7-2 with TRBJ1-2; D unclear. Trimming removed 5 bases from V and 6 bases from J, with 13 bases in between. Germline values: CDR1 SGHTA, CDR2 FQGNSA. The CDR3 consists of 13 residues.

In this sample, this clonotype turned up many times. J is TRBJ2-5 and V is TRBV7-9; 7 positions match TRBD2. This CDR3 contains 15 residues. The V gene end was trimmed by 1 base and the J gene end by 1 base; junction bases not matched to a gene: 3. Germline V gene sequence: CDR1 SEHNR, CDR2 FQNEAQ (reference sequence). The CDR3: CASSLVSGTQETQYF. CDR3 nucleotide sequence: TGTGCCAGCAGCTTAGTAAGCGGGACCCAAGAGACCCAGTACTTC.

The chain combines TRBV3-1 with TRBJ1-4, with D tentatively TRBD1 (6 bases). The CDR3 has 15 residues. The ends were cut back, 0 bases at V and 6 bases at J, with 11 bases in the middle. Germline loops: CDR1 LGHDT, CDR2 YNNKEL (reference sequence). The CDR3 here is CASSQEGGWDEKLFF. CDR3 coding DNA: TGTGCCAGCAGCCAAGAAGGGGGATGGGATGAAAAACTGTTTTTT.

In its sample, this clonotype was seen a few times. The CDR3 coding sequence is TGTGCCAGCAGTTTATTGAACAGCTCCTACGAGCAGTACTTC. The encoded protein is CASSLLNSSYEQYF. This chain uses TRBV28 with TRBJ2-7; D not resolved. The CDR3 has 14 residues. Trimming took off 1 base at V and 0 bases at J, with 7 bases between the two ends. Germline V gene sequence: CDR1 MDHEN, CDR2 SYDVKM. Full variable domain (remainder filled in from reference TRBV28 and TRBJ2-7): DVKVTQSSRYLVKRTGEKVFLECVQDMDHENMFWYRQDPGLGLRLIYFSYDVKMKEKGDIPEGYSVSREKKERFSLILESASTNQTSMYLCASSLLNSSYEQYFGPGTRLTVT.

The sample holds many counts of this clonotype. This chain links TRBV28 with TRBJ2-4; D remains unclear. CDR3 length: 18 amino acids. Germline V gene sequence: CDR1 MDHEN, CDR2 SYDVKM. The V and J ends lost 3 bases and 0 bases respectively, with 18 bases between them. The CDR3 is CASSFSFDKLLAKNIQYF. The DNA for the CDR3 is TGTGCCAGCAGTTTTTCGTTCGACAAACTTTTAGCCAAAAACATTCAGTACTTC.

The V gene is TRBV7-9, the J gene TRBJ2-1; 8 nucleotides line up with TRBD2. CDR3 length: 19 residues. Trimming cost V 2 bases and J 0 bases; bases outside gene matches: 12. Germline V gene data show CDR1 as SEHNR and CDR2 as FQNEAQ (reference sequence). The CDR3 protein is CASSLSVGGGLSSYNEQFF. CDR3 nucleotides: TGTGCCAGCAGCTTATCTGTCGGGGGGGGCCTAAGCTCCTACAATGAGCAGTTCTTC.

This clonotype was observed a handful of times. The gene calls are TRBV6-2 or TRBV6-3 and TRBJ2-7; 7 bases are a match to TRBD1. Germline CDR1 and CDR2: MNHEY and SVGEGT. The CDR3 consists of 11 residues. The V gene end was trimmed by 11 bases and the J gene end by 4 bases; junction bases not matched to a gene: 5. The CDR3 sequence is CAVGTAYEQYF. The CDR3 coding sequence is TGTGCCGTCGGGACAGCTTACGAGCAGTACTTC.

Comment on this clonotype: A much larger clone differs by one base, so this may be a read error. This sequence joins TRBV7-2 and TRBJ2-7; TRBD1 matches at 8 bases. This CDR3 comprises 14 residues. J gave up 5 bases and V 5 bases, and 8 bases lay outside the gene matches. CDR1 is SGHTA, CDR2 FQGNSA, per germline. The CDR3 nucleotides read TGTGCCAGCAGCAGATACCAGGGGGCCGACGAGCAGTACTTC. Encoded protein: CASSRYQGADEQYF.

The rearrangement links TRBV27 to TRBJ2-1, with D perhaps TRBD2 (6 bases). Germline assignment: CDR1 MNHEY and CDR2 SMNVEV (reference sequence). Trimming removed 5 bases at V and 9 bases at J, with 17 bases between. The length of the CDR3 is 14 residues. CDR3 in amino acids: CASSTGRAGSEQFF. CDR3 nucleotide sequence: TGTGCCAGCAGTACTGGGCGTGCGGGGAGTGAGCAGTTCTTC.

The chain uses TRBV7-3 and TRBJ1-5; D may be TRBD1 (5 bases). The CDR3 covers 12 residues. Looked up from germline, CDR1 is SGHTA and CDR2 is FQGTGA. Trimming pared 5 bases from V and 9 bases from J, leaving 11 bases between. The chain's CDR3 is CASSREGTPQHF. CDR3 coding DNA: TGTGCCAGCAGCCGTGAAGGGACGCCCCAGCATTTT.

This clonotype appeared a single time. One junction end does not reproduce the germline sequence, and a read error may be involved. V and J are TRBV20-1 and TRBJ1-4; D is possibly TRBD1 (5 bases). CDR1 DFQATT and CDR2 SNEGSKA come from the germline V gene (reference sequence). The length of the CDR3 is 15 residues. The DNA of the CDR3 is TGCAGTGCTAGGGGAGATACAGGTCCCGGTGAAAAAATGTTTTTT. It codes for CSARGDTGPGEKMFF.

In this sample, this clonotype turned up a few times. This sequence joins TRBV6-5 and TRBJ1-1, with D possibly TRBD1 on 5 matching bases. The germline V gene has CDR1 MNHEY and CDR2 SVGAGI. There are 17 residues in the CDR3. V lost 6 bases to trimming and J lost 2 bases, with 22 bases between them. This CDR3 is CASRLKPGTARNTEAFF. The CDR3, as DNA: TGTGCCAGCAGGCTAAAACCTGGGACGGCTAGAAACACTGAAGCTTTCTTT.